This T cell receptor beta chain is drawn from a study of T cell responses to AZD1222 COVID-19 vaccine. Study-level information: Second doses that came at about 4 or about 12 weeks were put together.

The method was immunoSEQ multiplex PCR; TCRdb's version includes in-frame clones alone and lacks a portion of them. The sample includes some 150,000 clones, under 95% of them seen just once. Study-wide results and limits: Unmutated variant regions reportedly attract nearly half of all spike-specific TCRs. Most donors were white British and more were female, and clonal diversity was possibly underestimated. Only a handful of individuals given AZD1222 were seropositive at baseline.

A remark on this clone: Its antigen is not known.

Trimming pared 6 bases from V and 1 base from J, leaving 10 bases between. CDR3 length: 13 residues. Germline CDR1 and CDR2: MGHRA and YSYEKL. This sequence was found in an adult in good health. The V gene is TRBV4-1, the J gene TRBJ2-7; possibly TRBD1 for D (6 bases). Here the sequenced sample was peripheral blood, taken on day 0 of AZD1222 vaccination. The CDR3 reads CASSQGRSYEQYF. The CDR3 DNA reads as TGCGCCAGCAGTCAGGGGCGATCCTACGAGCAGTACTTC.